This TCR beta chain was recovered during a study of blood T cell repertoires in COVID-19. Across the study: PBMCs, B-cell-depleted T cells, or T cells provided the cDNA or gDNA that made up the material.

The CDR3 loop spans 12 amino acids. Seattle enrolled patients during active infection and tracked them longitudinally. Source study methods: Amplification with reference gene primers provided the estimates of nucleated cell counts. Generated by immunoSEQ multiplex PCR, the TCRdb table keeps only in-frame clones and is missing some. V and J calls and clone size come straight from that table; D and trimming were deduced from the DNA. This sample carries around 150,000 clones, approximately 95% of them seen once, and the ten largest clones take less than 2%. Sequences were obtained from peripheral blood. The V call is TRBV1, the J call TRBJ2-3; the table's D call, TRBD2, has no DNA check behind it. TRBV1 is deemed a pseudogene. The sequence was obtained from a woman aged 60 to 75 with COVID-19, enrolled during active disease. The CDR3 loop is CTSSQGPDTQYF. The CDR3 DNA reads as TGCACCAGCAGCCAAGGTCCGGATACGCAGTATTTT.